This paragraph reports one TCR beta chain. Its specificity is unknown. The repertoire was sequenced with immunoSEQ multiplex PCR; TCRdb's copy has only in-frame clones and lacks some. Of 100,000 to 150,000 clones listed, 92% were seen once; the top ten hold 0.8% to 1.1%. The data stem from a study of T cell responses to AZD1222 COVID-19 vaccine. Study as a whole: Some second doses came at about 4 weeks and others at about 12 weeks; these were pooled. Findings and caveats of the study: Baseline seropositivity occurred in only a handful of AZD1222 recipients. Donors, mostly white British, included more females; clonal diversity was possibly underestimated.

The length of the CDR3 is 15 residues. Trimming removed 0 bases from V and 1 base from J, with 9 bases in between. Germline lookup yields CDR1 LNHNV and CDR2 YYDKDF (reference sequence). This sequence originates from an adult in good health. The sequences come from peripheral blood, collected on day 0 of AZD1222 vaccination. The rearrangement uses TRBV15 and TRBJ1-1, with D perhaps TRBD1 (5 bases). The CDR3 DNA sequence: TGTGCCACCAGCAGAGAAGGGGAAAGGAACACTGAAGCTTTCTTT. Translation: CATSREGERNTEAFF. The full variable domain, rest sourced from reference TRBV15 and TRBJ1-1, is DAMVIQNPRYQVTQFGKPVTLSCSQTLNHNVMYWYQQKSSQAPKLLFHYYDKDFNNEADTPDNFQSRRPNTSFCFLDIRSPGLGDTAMYLCATSREGERNTEAFFGQGTRLTVV.